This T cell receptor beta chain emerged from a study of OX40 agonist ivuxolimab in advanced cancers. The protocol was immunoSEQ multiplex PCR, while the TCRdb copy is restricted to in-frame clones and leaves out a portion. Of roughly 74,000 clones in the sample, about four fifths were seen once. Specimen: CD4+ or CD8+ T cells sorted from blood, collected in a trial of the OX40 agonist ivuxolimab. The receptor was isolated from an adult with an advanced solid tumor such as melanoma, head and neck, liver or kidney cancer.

The CDR3 is CASSVLEWGEKLFF. As DNA, the CDR3 is TGTGCCAGCAGTGTACTCGAGTGGGGTGAAAAACTGTTTTTT. The chain links TRBV7-2 to TRBJ1-4; D is unresolved. The CDR3 runs to 14 residues. Germline loops: CDR1 SGHTA, CDR2 FQGNSA. Trimming removed 6 bases at V and 7 bases at J, with 15 bases between.